These T cell receptor beta chains were read from a single sample in a study of T cell responses to AZD1222 COVID-19 vaccine. Sequenced by immunoSEQ multiplex PCR; TCRdb stores in-frame clones only, minus some. The sample has some 120,000 clones; 88% are singletons. Source: peripheral blood, taken on day 0 of AZD1222 vaccination. These TCRs come from an adult in good health. CDR3s include the opening cysteine and the closing phenylalanine or tryptophan. D genes are given only for firm matches. Not all rows give a size; the values are once, few, many and, for expanded clones, a class.

v_call	d_call	clone_size	j_call	cdr3_aa	cdr3_nt
TRBV19	TRBD1	.	TRBJ2-3	CATSDRGGDTQYF	TGTGCCACTTCCGACAGGGGTGGAGATACGCAGTATTTT
TRBV4-3	.	.	TRBJ1-6	CASSRNIGTVNSPLHF	TGCGCCAGCAGCCGAAATATCGGGACGGTTAATTCACCCCTCCACTTT
TRBV29-1	.	.	TRBJ1-5	CSVVVGPNQPQHF	TGCAGCGTGGTGGTGGGACCCAATCAGCCCCAGCATTTT
TRBV27	.	.	TRBJ1-2	CASSLSGGPNYGYTF	TGTGCCAGCAGTTTATCCGGTGGGCCTAACTATGGCTACACCTTC
TRBV27	.	.	TRBJ2-1	CASGLYSSYNEQFF	TGTGCCTCAGGACTCTACTCCTCCTACAATGAGCAGTTCTTC
TRBV6-5	.	.	TRBJ2-3	CASRVSGSTDTQYF	TGTGCCAGCAGGGTTTCAGGGAGCACAGATACGCAGTATTTT
TRBV9	TRBD1	.	TRBJ1-1	CASSPGQGMNTEAFF	TGTGCCAGCAGCCCCGGACAGGGAATGAACACTGAAGCTTTCTTT
TRBV28	.	.	TRBJ1-2	CASSFDTYGYTF	TGTGCCAGCAGTTTTGACACCTATGGCTACACCTTC
TRBV5-1	TRBD1	.	TRBJ1-6	CASSLAQGALNSPLHF	TGCGCCAGCAGCTTGGCACAGGGGGCCTTGAATTCACCCCTCCACTTT
TRBV19	.	.	TRBJ1-5	CASSMLDQPQHF	TGTGCCAGTAGTATGCTCGATCAGCCCCAGCATTTT
TRBV12-5	.	.	TRBJ1-2	CASGLASGTYGYTF	TGTGCTAGTGGTTTGGCGTCCGGGACATACGGCTACACCTTC
TRBV5-1	.	.	TRBJ1-1	CASSLASGYTEAFF	TGCGCCAGCAGCTTGGCTTCAGGGTACACTGAAGCTTTCTTT
TRBV11-2	TRBD2	.	TRBJ2-3	CASSSGLAGTDTQYF	TGTGCCAGCAGCTCCGGACTAGCGGGCACAGATACGCAGTATTTT
TRBV28	TRBD1	.	TRBJ1-6	CASTQGGPNSPLHF	TGTGCCAGCACCCAGGGGGGCCCCAATTCACCCCTCCACTTT
TRBV19	.	.	TRBJ1-1	CASSIKINTEAFF	TGTGCCAGTAGTATAAAGATAAACACTGAAGCTTTCTTT
TRBV30	.	.	TRBJ1-2	CAWKPPSGGDSGGYTF	TGTGCCTGGAAACCCCCCTCTGGAGGGGACTCGGGTGGCTACACCTTC
TRBV19	TRBD1	.	TRBJ1-4	CASRRGTGGEKLFF	TGTGCCAGTCGGCGCGGGACAGGGGGTGAAAAACTGTTTTTT
TRBV19	.	.	TRBJ1-5	CASSIAGRANQPQHF	TGTGCCAGTAGTATTGCAGGGCGGGCCAATCAGCCCCAGCATTTT
TRBV5-5	TRBD1	.	TRBJ1-6	CASRRLQGWDNSPLHF	TGTGCCAGCAGACGTTTACAGGGGTGGGATAATTCACCCCTCCACTTT
TRBV18	TRBD1	few	TRBJ2-7	CASSPSGAGGYYEQYF	TGTGCCAGCTCACCATCAGGAGCAGGGGGCTACTACGAGCAGTACTTC
TRBV3-1/TRBV3-2	TRBD1	few	TRBJ1-3	CASSTRDSSGNTIYF	TGTGCCAGCAGCACTCGGGACAGCTCTGGAAACACCATATATTTT
TRBV4-1	TRBD2	.	TRBJ2-7	CASSLGLAGVAYEQYF	TGCGCCAGCAGCCTGGGACTAGCGGGAGTAGCATACGAGCAGTACTTC
TRBV18	TRBD1	.	TRBJ1-1	CASSPGTANTEAFF	TGTGCCAGCTCACCCGGGACAGCGAACACTGAAGCTTTCTTT
TRBV18	.	few	TRBJ1-1	CASTPQPVQMNTEAFF	TGTGCCAGCACACCCCAGCCGGTACAGATGAACACTGAAGCTTTCTTT
TRBV6-5	.	once	TRBJ1-1	CASSYDGNTEAFF	TGTGCCAGCAGTTACGACGGGAACACTGAAGCTTTCTTT
TRBV27	TRBD1	.	TRBJ1-2	CASSESGTVWDYTF	TGTGCCAGCAGTGAATCCGGGACAGTATGGGACTACACCTTC
TRBV6-2/TRBV6-3	.	once	TRBJ1-3	CASSYPGSSGNTIYF	TGTGCCAGCAGTTACCCGGGATCCTCTGGAAACACCATATATTTT
TRBV19	.	.	TRBJ2-3	CASSIVPRGGDTQYF	TGTGCCAGTAGTATAGTACCGAGGGGTGGGGATACGCAGTATTTT
TRBV11-3	.	.	TRBJ2-1	CASSPEGGKAVSYNEQFF	TGTGCCAGCAGCCCCGAAGGGGGTAAAGCGGTCTCCTACAATGAGCAGTTCTTC
TRBV7-9	TRBD1	.	TRBJ2-3	CASSFGQGIDTQYF	TGTGCCAGCAGCTTCGGACAGGGGATAGATACGCAGTATTTT
TRBV7-3	.	.	TRBJ1-6	CASSLTSRESPLHF	TGTGCCAGCAGCTTAACCAGCAGGGAGTCACCCCTCCACTTT
TRBV5-8	.	.	TRBJ1-2	CASSPTVQGNYGYTF	TGTGCCAGCAGCCCTACTGTACAGGGAAACTATGGCTACACCTTC
TRBV5-5	TRBD1	.	TRBJ2-1	CASSSGQGEYNEQFF	TGTGCCAGCAGCTCCGGACAGGGGGAATACAATGAGCAGTTCTTC
TRBV19	.	few	TRBJ2-2	CASSITSRGSSTGELFF	TGTGCCAGTAGTATTACCTCGCGGGGCAGCAGCACCGGGGAGCTGTTTTTT
TRBV5-4	.	.	TRBJ2-1	CASSLSGVLSYNEQFF	TGTGCCAGCAGCTTGTCGGGGGTTCTCTCCTACAATGAGCAGTTCTTC
TRBV10-3	.	.	TRBJ1-3	CAISGQGGNTIYF	TGTGCCATCAGTGGTCAAGGTGGAAACACCATATATTTT
TRBV12-3/TRBV12-4	TRBD2	.	TRBJ2-1	CASSFGSGGIRFF	TGTGCCAGCAGTTTCGGTAGCGGGGGGATCAGGTTCTTC
TRBV7-7	.	once	TRBJ2-1	CASSRDFSSYNEQFF	TGTGCTAGCAGCCGCGATTTTAGCTCCTACAATGAGCAGTTCTTC
TRBV5-4	TRBD2	.	TRBJ2-1	CASSSGGPSYNEQFF	TGTGCCAGCAGTTCGGGAGGTCCATCCTACAATGAGCAGTTCTTC
TRBV6-5	TRBD1	.	TRBJ2-3	CASRRDRSTDTQYF	TGTGCCAGCAGAAGGGACAGAAGCACAGATACGCAGTATTTT
TRBV19	.	.	TRBJ1-1	CASSSSWRGNTEAFF	TGTGCCAGTAGCAGCTCATGGAGGGGGAACACTGAAGCTTTCTTT
TRBV7-9	.	once	TRBJ2-1	CASSFAGALYNEQFF	TGTGCCAGCAGCTTCGCGGGGGCCCTCTACAATGAGCAGTTCTTC
TRBV24-1	.	once	TRBJ2-2	CATRGTTNTGELFF	TGTGCCACCAGAGGGACAACGAACACCGGGGAGCTGTTTTTT
TRBV2	.	.	TRBJ1-2	CASRGDSLVYGYTF	TGTGCCAGCAGGGGTGACAGCCTTGTCTATGGCTACACCTTC